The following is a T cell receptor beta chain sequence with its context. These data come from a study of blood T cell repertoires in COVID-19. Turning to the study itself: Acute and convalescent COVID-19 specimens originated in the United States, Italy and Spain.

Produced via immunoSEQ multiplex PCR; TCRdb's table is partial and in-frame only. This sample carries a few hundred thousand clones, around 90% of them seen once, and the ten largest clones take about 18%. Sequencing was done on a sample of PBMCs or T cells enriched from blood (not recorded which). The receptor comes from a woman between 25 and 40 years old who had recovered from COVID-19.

CDR3 protein: CASSVSSVNQPQHF. CDR3 coding DNA: TGTGCCAGCAGTGTTTCGTCAGTGAATCAGCCCCAGCATTTT. The genes are TRBV2 and TRBJ1-5; D unclear. CDR1 and CDR2 (germline): SNHLY, FYNNEI. This CDR3 region has 14 residues. The V end was cut by 4 bases, the J end by 4 bases, with 11 bases between. Complete variable domain (other parts from reference TRBV2 and TRBJ1-5): EPEVTQTPSHQVTQMGQEVILRCVPISNHLYFYWYRQILGQKVEFLVSFYNNEISEKSEIFDDQFSVERPDGSNFTLKIRSTKLEDSAMYFCASSVSSVNQPQHFGDGTRLSIL.